This entry lists 20 T cell receptor beta chains sequenced from one sample in a study of CD8 T cells in Susac syndrome. RNA in amounts of roughly 0.5 to 1 ug was reverse transcribed with random hexamers. One entry per CDR3 protein results from TCRdb running MiXCR on the immunoSEQ multiplex PCR reads. The table has some 130,000 distinct CDR3 sequences, just under 95% seen once; the top ten hold about 0.18%. The specimen sequenced was CD8+ T cells from PBMCs. The receptors stem from a human donor with Susac syndrome.

The rearrangement uses TRBV27 and TRBJ2-7; 7 bases are shared with TRBD2. CDR3 length equals 12 residues. The trim removed 11 bases at V and 6 bases at J, leaving 10 bases unmatched. From germline, CDR1 is MNHEY and CDR2 SMNVEV (reference sequence). The CDR3, as DNA: TGTGCCCTCGGGAGGCCTACGGGCGAGCAGTACTTC. Translating gives CALGRPTGEQYF.

V and J are TRBV7-2 and TRBJ2-1, with a possible D match to TRBD1 (7 bases). Trimming removed 8 bases at V and 4 bases at J, with 12 bases between. The CDR3 extends over 13 amino acids. Germline loops: CDR1 SGHTA, CDR2 FQGNSA. The CDR3 spells CASEGAGYNEQFF. Written as DNA, the CDR3 is TGTGCCAGCGAGGGGGCGGGGTACAATGAGCAGTTCTTC. Full variable domain (missing parts from reference TRBV7-2 and TRBJ2-1): GAGVSQSPSNKVTEKGKDVELRCDPISGHTALYWYRQSLGQGLEFLIYFQGNSAPDKSGLPSDRFSAERTGGSVSTLTIQRTQQEDSAVYLCASEGAGYNEQFFGPGTRLTVL.

This chain connects TRBV29-1 to TRBJ2-2, with D perhaps TRBD1 or TRBD2 (6 bases each). Germline V gene data show CDR1 as SQVTM and CDR2 as ANQGSEA. Trimming left V 7 bases short and J 6 bases short, with 18 bases between. This CDR3 spans 14 amino acids. CDR3 amino acids: CSALTGGASGELFF. The CDR3 region has the DNA TGCAGCGCACTGACAGGAGGGGCATCCGGGGAGCTGTTTTTT.

The J gene is TRBJ1-2, the V gene TRBV29-1; possibly TRBD1 for D (5 bases). The V end lost 0 bases, the J end lost 2 bases, and 7 bases lay between the germline ends. Germline V CDR1 and CDR2: SQVTM, ANQGSEA. The CDR3 has 13 residues. CDR3 residues: CSVEDRGNYGYTF. The CDR3 DNA is TGCAGCGTTGAAGATCGGGGCAACTATGGCTACACCTTC.

This chain joins TRBV28 and TRBJ2-3; tentative D call: TRBD1 (5 bases). The CDR3 is 17 residues long. Germline values: CDR1 MDHEN, CDR2 SYDVKM. V dropped 5 bases and J dropped 2 bases, with 20 bases sitting between them. DNA for the CDR3: TGTGCCAGCAGTGGGCTAGTTCAGGGTACCCCCACAGATACGCAGTATTTT. It codes for CASSGLVQGTPTDTQYF. Based on the CDR3 plus reference TRBV28 and TRBJ2-3, the full variable domain is DVKVTQSSRYLVKRTGEKVFLECVQDMDHENMFWYRQDPGLGLRLIYFSYDVKMKEKGDIPEGYSVSREKKERFSLILESASTNQTSMYLCASSGLVQGTPTDTQYFGPGTRLTVL.

The rearrangement uses TRBV20-1 and TRBJ2-1; D is unclear. The V and J ends lost 5 bases and 7 bases respectively, with 12 bases between them. The CDR3 contains 12 residues. Germline V gene sequence: CDR1 DFQATT, CDR2 SNEGSKA (reference sequence). The CDR3 here is CSAPRQKNEQFF. CDR3 DNA: TGCAGTGCTCCACGCCAGAAAAATGAGCAGTTCTTC.

The chain uses TRBV3-1 and TRBJ2-7; D call uncertain. Looked up from germline, CDR1 is LGHDT and CDR2 is YNNKEL (reference sequence). CDR3 size: 13 residues. The V end lost 3 bases, the J end lost 4 bases, and 10 bases lay between the germline ends. The CDR3 DNA sequence: TGTGCCAGCAGCCACGGGCCCAGGTACGAGCAGTACTTC. Translated: CASSHGPRYEQYF.

The chain combines TRBV4-1 with TRBJ2-7; D not resolved. V lost 0 bases and J 3 bases, leaving 3 bases between the germline ends. The CDR3 consists of 12 residues. CDR1 is MGHRA and CDR2 is YSYEKL in the germline V gene. The CDR3 loop reads CASSQDNYEQYF. CDR3 in DNA: TGCGCCAGCAGCCAAGATAACTACGAGCAGTACTTC.

V gene TRBV20-1 combines with J gene TRBJ1-4; 7 positions agree with TRBD1. The V gene end was trimmed by 5 bases and the J gene end by 0 bases; junction bases not matched to a gene: 6. This CDR3 contains 15 residues. Germline V gives CDR1 DFQATT, CDR2 SNEGSKA (reference sequence). CDR3 in amino acids: CSAQGQDPTNEKLFF. In nucleotides, the CDR3 is TGCAGTGCTCAAGGACAGGACCCAACTAATGAAAAACTGTTTTTT.

This clonotype was observed a handful of times. The chain is built from TRBV24-1 and TRBJ2-5, with D hard to call. V was trimmed by 10 bases and J by 5 bases, leaving 19 bases between them. The CDR3 extends over 14 amino acids. Germline values: CDR1 KGHDR, CDR2 SFDVKD. CDR3 sequence: CATTSRFAAETQYF. In DNA form, the CDR3 reads TGTGCCACTACTTCGAGATTCGCGGCGGAGACCCAGTACTTC.

This rearrangement joins TRBV6-4 to TRBJ2-3; 7 bases agree with TRBD1. With V trimmed by 6 bases and J by 6 bases, 6 bases remained unmatched. Germline V gene sequence: CDR1 MRHNA, CDR2 SNTAGT. CDR3 size: 13 residues. The CDR3 DNA reads TGTGCCAGCAGCGTGACAGGGTGGGATACGCAGTATTTT. Residues: CASSVTGWDTQYF.

The chain combines TRBV7-9 with TRBJ2-7; 9 bases are a match to TRBD1. Trimming removed 3 bases from V and 2 bases from J; junction bases left unmatched: 5. Per the germline V gene, CDR1 is SEHNR and CDR2 is FQNEAQ (reference sequence). This CDR3 region has 15 residues. Here the CDR3 reads CASSLGQGIAYEQYF. In nucleotides, the CDR3 is TGTGCCAGCAGCTTGGGACAGGGTATAGCCTACGAGCAGTACTTC.

Here the CDR3 reads CASSFGQETYEQYF. CDR3 coding DNA: TGTGCCAGCAGTTTTGGACAGGAAACCTACGAGCAGTACTTC. The chain carries TRBV27 and TRBJ2-7, with 7 positions matching TRBD1. J was trimmed by 2 bases and V by 3 bases; bases with no gene match: 4. This CDR3 has 14 residues. Germline V gene sequence: CDR1 MNHEY, CDR2 SMNVEV (reference sequence).

The V gene is TRBV7-3, the J gene TRBJ2-1; the match to TRBD2 covers 7 bases. The CDR3 is made up of 16 amino acids. Germline lookup yields CDR1 SGHTA and CDR2 FQGTGA. V was pared by 5 bases and J by 2 bases, with 9 bases of the junction left unmatched. This CDR3 reads CASSISGGSAYNEQFF. CDR3 sequence (DNA): TGTGCCAGCAGCATCTCGGGCGGGAGCGCCTACAATGAGCAGTTCTTC.

The chain uses TRBV12-3 or TRBV12-4 and TRBJ2-4; D is uncertain. V shed 1 base and J shed 9 bases, with 10 bases lying between them. This CDR3 has 13 amino acids. For the CDR3, the DNA is TGTGCCAGCAGTTTAGGTGGGTCGCGCATTCAGTACTTC. It is translated as CASSLGGSRIQYF.

The chain combines TRBV6-6 with TRBJ2-5, with D maybe TRBD1 (6 bases). The CDR3 is 15 amino acids. The V gene lost 6 bases and the J gene lost 1 base, with 15 bases spanning the gap. Germline V lookup: CDR1 MNHNY, CDR2 SVGAGI (reference sequence). In DNA form, the CDR3 reads TGTGCCAGCAGGAGGGGGTTGGTCCTCCAAGAGACCCAGTACTTC. This translates into CASRRGLVLQETQYF.

The chain has TRBV5-1 and TRBJ2-7; a weak D match, TRBD1 (8 bases). The germline CDR1 and CDR2 sequences are SGHRS and YFSETQ. This CDR3 is 13 amino acids long. The V end was cut by 5 bases, the J end by 3 bases, with 12 bases between. CDR3 sequence reads: CASRTGEGYEQYF. The CDR3 DNA is TGCGCCAGCAGGACAGGGGAGGGCTACGAGCAGTACTTC. The whole variable domain, remainder taken from reference TRBV5-1 and TRBJ2-7, is KAGVTQTPRYLIKTRGQQVTLSCSPISGHRSVSWYQQTPGQGLQFLFEYFSETQRNKGNFPGRFSGRQFSNSRSEMNVSTLELGDSALYLCASRTGEGYEQYFGPGTRLTVT.

The chain recombines TRBV20-1 with TRBJ1-1, with D maybe TRBD1 (6 bases). The CDR3 consists of 13 residues. V was pared by 6 bases and J by 4 bases, with 15 bases between. The germline gives CDR1 DFQATT, CDR2 SNEGSKA (reference sequence). The CDR3 loop is CSADSGQSTEAFF. CDR3 bases: TGCAGTGCGGACTCCGGACAGAGCACTGAAGCTTTCTTT.

V is TRBV9 and J is TRBJ2-3, with 10 bases fitting TRBD2. CDR1 SGDLS and CDR2 YYNGEE come from the germline V gene. The CDR3 totals 14 residues. V was pared by 3 bases and J by 4 bases, with 2 bases of the junction left unmatched. This CDR3 is CASSASGSADTQYF. DNA of the CDR3: TGTGCCAGCAGCGCTAGCGGGAGTGCAGATACGCAGTATTTT.

Of note for this clonotype: At one end, the junction sequence differs from germline, possibly due to a read error. The chain carries TRBV7-9 and TRBJ2-7; tentatively, D is TRBD1 or TRBD2 (5 bases each). The germline CDR1 and CDR2 sequences are SEHNR and FQNEAQ (reference sequence). This CDR3 is 15 amino acids long. For the CDR3, the DNA is TGTGCCAGCAGTTTAGACTGGGACCCGAACTACGAGCAGTACTTC. As protein: CASSLDWDPNYEQYF.